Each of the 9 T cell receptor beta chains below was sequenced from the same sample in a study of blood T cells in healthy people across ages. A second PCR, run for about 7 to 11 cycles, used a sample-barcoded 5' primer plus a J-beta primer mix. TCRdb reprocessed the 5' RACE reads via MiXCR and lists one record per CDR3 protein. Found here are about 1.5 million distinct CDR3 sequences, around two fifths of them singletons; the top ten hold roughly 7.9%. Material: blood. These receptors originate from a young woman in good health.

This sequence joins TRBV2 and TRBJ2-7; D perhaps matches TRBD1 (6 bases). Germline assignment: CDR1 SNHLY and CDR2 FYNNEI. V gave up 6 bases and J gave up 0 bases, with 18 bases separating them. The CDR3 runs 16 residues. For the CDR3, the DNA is TGTGCCAGCAGAGAAAACAGGGCCACCAGCTCCTACGAGCAGTACTTC. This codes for CASRENRATSSYEQYF.

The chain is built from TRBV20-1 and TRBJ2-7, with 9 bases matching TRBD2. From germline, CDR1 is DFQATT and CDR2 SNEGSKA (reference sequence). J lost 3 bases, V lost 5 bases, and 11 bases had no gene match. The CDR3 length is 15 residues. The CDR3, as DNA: TGCAGTGCTGCGAGGAGGGGTAGCGGGAGCTACGAGCAGTACTTC. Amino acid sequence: CSAARRGSGSYEQYF.

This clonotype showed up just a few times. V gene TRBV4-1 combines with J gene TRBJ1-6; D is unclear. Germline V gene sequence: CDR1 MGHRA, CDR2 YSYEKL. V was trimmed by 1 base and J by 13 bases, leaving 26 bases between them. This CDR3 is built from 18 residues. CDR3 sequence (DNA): TGCGCCAGCAGCCAAGGGAACCAGCTTAGGTGGGCGGTCGATCCCCTCCACTTT. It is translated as CASSQGNQLRWAVDPLHF.

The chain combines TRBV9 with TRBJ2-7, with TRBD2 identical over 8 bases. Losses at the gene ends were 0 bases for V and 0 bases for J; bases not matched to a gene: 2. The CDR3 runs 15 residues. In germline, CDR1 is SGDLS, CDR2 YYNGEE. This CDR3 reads CASSVGSGGSYEQYF. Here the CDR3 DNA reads TGTGCCAGCAGCGTAGGGAGCGGGGGCTCCTACGAGCAGTACTTC.

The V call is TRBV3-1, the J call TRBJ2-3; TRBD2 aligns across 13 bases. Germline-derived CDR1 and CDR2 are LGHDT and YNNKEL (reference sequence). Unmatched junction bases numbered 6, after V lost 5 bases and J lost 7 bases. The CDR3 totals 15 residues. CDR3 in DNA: TGTGCCAGCAGCGCAACTAGCGGGAGGGAGCATACGCAGTATTTT. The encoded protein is CASSATSGREHTQYF.

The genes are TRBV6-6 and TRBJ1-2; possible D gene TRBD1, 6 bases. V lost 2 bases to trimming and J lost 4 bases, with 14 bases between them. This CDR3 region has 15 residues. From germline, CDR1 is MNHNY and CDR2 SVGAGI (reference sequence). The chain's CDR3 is CASSYLQQGTYGYTF. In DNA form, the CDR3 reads TGTGCCAGCAGTTACCTGCAGCAGGGGACCTATGGCTACACCTTC.

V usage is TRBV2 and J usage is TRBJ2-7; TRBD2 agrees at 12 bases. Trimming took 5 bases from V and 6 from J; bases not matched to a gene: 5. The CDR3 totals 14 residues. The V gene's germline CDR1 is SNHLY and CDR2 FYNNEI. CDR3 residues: CASSQTSGSREQYF. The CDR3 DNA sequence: TGTGCCAGCAGTCAGACTAGCGGGAGTCGCGAGCAGTACTTC.

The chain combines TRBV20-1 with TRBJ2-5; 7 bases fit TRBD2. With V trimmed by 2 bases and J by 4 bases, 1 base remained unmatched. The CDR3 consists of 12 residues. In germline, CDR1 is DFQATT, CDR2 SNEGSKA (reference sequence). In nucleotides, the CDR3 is TGCAGTGCTAGATGGGAGGGAGAGACCCAGTACTTC. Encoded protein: CSARWEGETQYF.

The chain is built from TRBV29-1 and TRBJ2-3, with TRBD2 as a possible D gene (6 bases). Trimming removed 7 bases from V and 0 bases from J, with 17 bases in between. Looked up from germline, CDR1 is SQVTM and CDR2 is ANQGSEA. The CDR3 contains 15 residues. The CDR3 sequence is CSAQPRLVSTDTQYF. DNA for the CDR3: TGCAGCGCCCAACCAAGACTAGTTAGCACAGATACGCAGTATTTT.